These T cell receptor beta chains were read from a single sample in a study of vaccination effects on CD4 cells after COVID-19. Their cognate antigens are unknown. The repertoire was sequenced with immunoSEQ multiplex PCR; TCRdb's copy has only in-frame clones and lacks some. The sample comprises tens of thousands of clones, 75% of which are singletons, and under 8% rests with the top ten. The material was CD4+ T cells from PBMCs cultured without peptide, obtained after COVID-19 vaccination. These receptors were collected from a human donor who had a prior SARS-CoV-2 infection. Each CDR3 is given with its conserved first and last residue. A D gene is named only where the DNA matches it firmly. Clone sizes are given selectively: once, few, many, or a class where the clone is expanded.

CDR3 DNA: TGTGCCAGCAGCCTAACTAGCGGGAATTACATTCAGTACTTC
CDR3 protein: CASSLTSGNYIQYF
J gene: TRBJ2-4
D gene: TRBD2
V gene: TRBV7-3
clone size: -

CDR3 DNA: TGTGCCAGCAGTGAGGGACTTCCCCGCTCTGGAAACACCATATATTTT
CDR3 protein: CASSEGLPRSGNTIYF
J gene: TRBJ1-3
D gene: -
V gene: TRBV6-1
clone size: -

CDR3 DNA: TGTGCCAGCTCACCGGGACTAGTGTCTTACGAGCAGTACTTC
CDR3 protein: CASSPGLVSYEQYF
J gene: TRBJ2-7
D gene: TRBD2
V gene: TRBV18
clone size: -

CDR3 DNA: TGCAGTGCGGGTAGCTTTGAGACCCAGTACTTC
CDR3 protein: CSAGSFETQYF
J gene: TRBJ2-5
D gene: -
V gene: TRBV20-1
clone size: -

CDR3 DNA: TGTGCCAGCAGCCCCCAACTAGCGGTCGATGAGCAGTTCTTC
CDR3 protein: CASSPQLAVDEQFF
J gene: TRBJ2-1
D gene: TRBD2
V gene: TRBV9
clone size: -

CDR3 DNA: TGTGCCTGGAGTGTGTTAACAGGGAACAATGAGCAGTTCTTC
CDR3 protein: CAWSVLTGNNEQFF
J gene: TRBJ2-1
D gene: -
V gene: TRBV30
clone size: -

CDR3 DNA: TGTGCCAGCAGTTACGGGACTGAAGTGAGCTACACCTTC
CDR3 protein: CASSYGTEVSYTF
J gene: TRBJ1-2
D gene: -
V gene: TRBV12-3/TRBV12-4
clone size: -

CDR3 DNA: TGTGCCAGCAGTGACGTATCCGGAGGATACACTGAAGCTTTCTTT
CDR3 protein: CASSDVSGGYTEAFF
J gene: TRBJ1-1
D gene: -
V gene: TRBV6-1
clone size: -

CDR3 DNA: TGTGCCAGCAGTTACAGACAGGGAAACGAGCAGTACTTC
CDR3 protein: CASSYRQGNEQYF
J gene: TRBJ2-7
D gene: TRBD1
V gene: TRBV28
clone size: -

CDR3 DNA: TGCAGCGGGCTAGCGGGAGGAGAGACCCAGTACTTC
CDR3 protein: CSGLAGGETQYF
J gene: TRBJ2-5
D gene: TRBD2
V gene: TRBV29-1
clone size: -

CDR3 DNA: TGCGCCAGCAGCTTGGCCGGGCCGCCGGAGACCCAGTACTTC
CDR3 protein: CASSLAGPPETQYF
J gene: TRBJ2-5
D gene: -
V gene: TRBV5-1
clone size: -

CDR3 DNA: TGCGCCAGCAGCTACCCCCCTGTTAGCTACGAGCAGTACTTC
CDR3 protein: CASSYPPVSYEQYF
J gene: TRBJ2-7
D gene: -
V gene: TRBV5-1
clone size: -

CDR3 DNA: TGTGCCAGCAGCTTAGATCCCCGCACAGATACGCAGTATTTT
CDR3 protein: CASSLDPRTDTQYF
J gene: TRBJ2-3
D gene: -
V gene: TRBV11-2
clone size: few

CDR3 DNA: TGTGCCAGCAGCTTATGGCAGGTGGGGGAGAACACTGAAGCTTTCTTT
CDR3 protein: CASSLWQVGENTEAFF
J gene: TRBJ1-1
D gene: -
V gene: TRBV7-9
clone size: -

CDR3 DNA: TGTGCTAGTGGCCAGGGTGGGAGTACAGATACGCAGTATTTT
CDR3 protein: CASGQGGSTDTQYF
J gene: TRBJ2-3
D gene: -
V gene: TRBV12-5
clone size: -

CDR3 DNA: TGTGCCATCAGTGATCTCCAGGGGGCAGGTGGCTACACCTTC
CDR3 protein: CAISDLQGAGGYTF
J gene: TRBJ1-2
D gene: TRBD1
V gene: TRBV10-3
clone size: -

CDR3 DNA: TGTGCCACCAAGGATGAGGTGGCCGGGGAGCTGTTTTTT
CDR3 protein: CATKDEVAGELFF
J gene: TRBJ2-2
D gene: -
V gene: TRBV12-3/TRBV12-4
clone size: -

CDR3 DNA: TGCGCCAGCAGCCCAGGGACAGGGCAAGATACGCAGTATTTT
CDR3 protein: CASSPGTGQDTQYF
J gene: TRBJ2-3
D gene: TRBD1
V gene: TRBV5-1
clone size: -

CDR3 DNA: TGTGCCAGCAGCCTACGGGGTTATCCCGGGTACAAAGAGACCCAGTACTTC
CDR3 protein: CASSLRGYPGYKETQYF
J gene: TRBJ2-5
D gene: -
V gene: TRBV7-8
clone size: -

CDR3 DNA: TGTGCCAGCAGTGAGGACAGACCCTATGGCTACACCTTC
CDR3 protein: CASSEDRPYGYTF
J gene: TRBJ1-2
D gene: -
V gene: TRBV2
clone size: -

CDR3 DNA: TGCGCCAGCAGCCGCCTAGCGGGAGAATACGAGCAGTACTTC
CDR3 protein: CASSRLAGEYEQYF
J gene: TRBJ2-7
D gene: TRBD2
V gene: TRBV5-1
clone size: -

CDR3 DNA: TGTGCCAGCAGCGCCCAACTAGCGGCAAACACCGGGGAGCTGTTTTTT
CDR3 protein: CASSAQLAANTGELFF
J gene: TRBJ2-2
D gene: TRBD2
V gene: TRBV7-3
clone size: -

CDR3 DNA: TGTGCCAGCTCACCGGGGACCAGCTCCTACAATGAGCAGTTCTTC
CDR3 protein: CASSPGTSSYNEQFF
J gene: TRBJ2-1
D gene: -
V gene: TRBV18
clone size: -

CDR3 DNA: TGTGCCAGCAGTTCTTTTTGGACCCAGTACTTC
CDR3 protein: CASSSFWTQYF
J gene: TRBJ2-5
D gene: -
V gene: TRBV6-5
clone size: once

CDR3 DNA: TGTGCCAGCAACCTGGGACAGGATTACGAGCAGTACTTC
CDR3 protein: CASNLGQDYEQYF
J gene: TRBJ2-7
D gene: TRBD1
V gene: TRBV6-1
clone size: -

CDR3 DNA: TGTGCCAGCTCACTTTCCTTATCCGGGACAGAGGAACAAGAGACCCAGTACTTC
CDR3 protein: CASSLSLSGTEEQETQYF
J gene: TRBJ2-5
D gene: TRBD1
V gene: TRBV18
clone size: -

CDR3 DNA: TGTGCCATCACTAATGGGGGGTTGGAGCAGTTCTTC
CDR3 protein: CAITNGGLEQFF
J gene: TRBJ2-1
D gene: -
V gene: TRBV10-3
clone size: -

CDR3 DNA: TGTGCCAGCAGCCCCTCGAGGGGAGCGGGGCTGTTCTTC
CDR3 protein: CASSPSRGAGLFF
J gene: TRBJ2-1
D gene: TRBD2
V gene: TRBV3-1/TRBV3-2
clone size: -

CDR3 DNA: TGTGCCAGCAGCGCTAAAGATACGCAGTATTTT
CDR3 protein: CASSAKDTQYF
J gene: TRBJ2-3
D gene: -
V gene: TRBV2
clone size: -

CDR3 DNA: TGTGCCAGTAGCATTTTCGTGACAGGGTCCAATCAGCCCCAGCATTTT
CDR3 protein: CASSIFVTGSNQPQHF
J gene: TRBJ1-5
D gene: TRBD1
V gene: TRBV19
clone size: -

CDR3 DNA: TGCAGCGTTGTAGTCCTAGCGGGACTTGATACGCAGTATTTT
CDR3 protein: CSVVVLAGLDTQYF
J gene: TRBJ2-3
D gene: TRBD2
V gene: TRBV29-1
clone size: -

CDR3 DNA: TGTGCCAGCAGCCGGGACAGGTTAGGGGAGCAGTACTTC
CDR3 protein: CASSRDRLGEQYF
J gene: TRBJ2-7
D gene: TRBD1
V gene: TRBV27
clone size: -

CDR3 DNA: TGCGCCAGCAGCTGGGATATGGGGGCTGGGGCCAACGTCCTGACTTTC
CDR3 protein: CASSWDMGAGANVLTF
J gene: TRBJ2-6
D gene: -
V gene: TRBV5-1
clone size: -

CDR3 DNA: TGTGCCAGCAGCCGTAGCGGGACACTATCCTACAATGAGCAGTTCTTC
CDR3 protein: CASSRSGTLSYNEQFF
J gene: TRBJ2-1
D gene: TRBD2
V gene: TRBV5-4
clone size: -

CDR3 DNA: TGTGCCAGCACGGGACTGGTTGGCACAGATACGCAGTATTTT
CDR3 protein: CASTGLVGTDTQYF
J gene: TRBJ2-3
D gene: -
V gene: TRBV7-2
clone size: -

CDR3 DNA: TGTGCCAGCAGCGTAGTCGGGAGGGGTTACAATGAGCAGTTCTTC
CDR3 protein: CASSVVGRGYNEQFF
J gene: TRBJ2-1
D gene: TRBD2
V gene: TRBV9
clone size: -

CDR3 DNA: TGTGCCAGCAGCTTGTTCGGCGGGTCGGCTGAAGCTTTCTTT
CDR3 protein: CASSLFGGSAEAFF
J gene: TRBJ1-1
D gene: -
V gene: TRBV11-3
clone size: -

CDR3 DNA: TGTGCCAGCCGTGTACCTGGGGGCTCCGGGGAGCTGTTTTTT
CDR3 protein: CASRVPGGSGELFF
J gene: TRBJ2-2
D gene: -
V gene: TRBV28
clone size: -

CDR3 DNA: TGTGCCAGCAGCTTAGCTCGCAGAAACGAGCAGTACTTC
CDR3 protein: CASSLARRNEQYF
J gene: TRBJ2-7
D gene: -
V gene: TRBV7-8
clone size: once

CDR3 DNA: TGTGCCAGCAGCTTAGGTAGTGGATTGACTGAAGCTTTCTTT
CDR3 protein: CASSLGSGLTEAFF
J gene: TRBJ1-1
D gene: -
V gene: TRBV7-8
clone size: few

CDR3 DNA: TGTGCCAGCAGCTTCTCCGTGAGGGGAAACACCGGGGAGCTGTTTTTT
CDR3 protein: CASSFSVRGNTGELFF
J gene: TRBJ2-2
D gene: -
V gene: TRBV11-3
clone size: -

CDR3 DNA: TGTGCCAGCAGTTACCAACTTGGACAGGTACTTTCCTGCTCTGGAAACACCATATATTTT
CDR3 protein: CASSYQLGQVLSCSGNTIYF
J gene: TRBJ1-3
D gene: TRBD1
V gene: TRBV6-2/TRBV6-3
clone size: -

CDR3 DNA: TGCGCCAGCAACGTTCGGACAGGGACCACAGATACGCAGTATTTT
CDR3 protein: CASNVRTGTTDTQYF
J gene: TRBJ2-3
D gene: TRBD1
V gene: TRBV5-1
clone size: -

CDR3 DNA: TGTGCCAGCAGTTCGTCTATGTGGTCCGAGCAGTACTTC
CDR3 protein: CASSSSMWSEQYF
J gene: TRBJ2-7
D gene: -
V gene: TRBV6-1
clone size: -

CDR3 DNA: TGTGCCAGCAGCCAAGTGGAGCGGGAGTTTCGAGAGACCCAGTACTTC
CDR3 protein: CASSQVEREFRETQYF
J gene: TRBJ2-5
D gene: TRBD2
V gene: TRBV4-2
clone size: -